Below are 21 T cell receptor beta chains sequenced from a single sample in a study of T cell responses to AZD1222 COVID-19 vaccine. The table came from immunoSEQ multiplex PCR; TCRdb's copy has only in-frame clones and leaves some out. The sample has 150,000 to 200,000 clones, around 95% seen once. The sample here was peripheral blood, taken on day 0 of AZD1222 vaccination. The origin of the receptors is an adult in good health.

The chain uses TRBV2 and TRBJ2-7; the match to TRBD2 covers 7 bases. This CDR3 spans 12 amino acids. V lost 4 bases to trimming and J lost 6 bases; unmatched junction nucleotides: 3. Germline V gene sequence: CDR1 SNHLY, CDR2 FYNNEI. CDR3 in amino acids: CASSGTRTEQYF. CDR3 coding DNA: TGTGCCAGCAGTGGGACTAGGACCGAGCAGTACTTC.

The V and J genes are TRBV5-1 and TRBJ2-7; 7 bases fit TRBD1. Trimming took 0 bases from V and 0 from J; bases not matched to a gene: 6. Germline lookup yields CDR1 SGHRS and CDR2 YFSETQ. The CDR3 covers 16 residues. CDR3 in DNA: TGCGCCAGCAGCTTGGGGGATACAGGGGCCTCCTACGAGCAGTACTTC. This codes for CASSLGDTGASYEQYF.

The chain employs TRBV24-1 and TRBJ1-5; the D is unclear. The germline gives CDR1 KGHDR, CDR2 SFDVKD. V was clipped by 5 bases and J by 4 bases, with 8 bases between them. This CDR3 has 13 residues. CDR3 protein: CATSANTNQPQHF. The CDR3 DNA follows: TGTGCCACCAGTGCCAACACAAATCAGCCCCAGCATTTT.

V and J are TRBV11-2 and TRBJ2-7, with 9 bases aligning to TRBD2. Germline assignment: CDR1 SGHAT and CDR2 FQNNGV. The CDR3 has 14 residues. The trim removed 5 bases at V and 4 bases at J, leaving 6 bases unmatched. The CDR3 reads CASSLGAGGYEQYF. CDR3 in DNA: TGTGCCAGCAGCCTAGGGGCGGGAGGGTACGAGCAGTACTTC. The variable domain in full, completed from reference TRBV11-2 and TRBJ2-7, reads EAGVAQSPRYKIIEKRQSVAFWCNPISGHATLYWYQQILGQGPKLLIQFQNNGVVDDSQLPKDRFSAERLKGVDSTLKIQPAKLEDSAVYLCASSLGAGGYEQYFGPGTRLTVT.

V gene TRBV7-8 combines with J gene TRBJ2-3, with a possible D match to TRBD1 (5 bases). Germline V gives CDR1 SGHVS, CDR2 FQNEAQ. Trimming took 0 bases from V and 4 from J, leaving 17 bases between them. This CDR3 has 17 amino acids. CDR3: CASSLAPVFRQPDTQYF. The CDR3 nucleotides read TGTGCCAGCAGCTTAGCACCGGTCTTTAGACAGCCAGATACGCAGTATTTT.

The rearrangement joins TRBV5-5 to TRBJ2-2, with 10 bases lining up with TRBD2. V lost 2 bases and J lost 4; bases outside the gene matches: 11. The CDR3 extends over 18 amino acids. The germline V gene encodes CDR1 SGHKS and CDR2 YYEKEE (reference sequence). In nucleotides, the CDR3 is TGTGCCAGCAGCTTCTTAGCTAGCGGGAGTGGTCGCACCGGGGAGCTGTTTTTT. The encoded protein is CASSFLASGSGRTGELFF.

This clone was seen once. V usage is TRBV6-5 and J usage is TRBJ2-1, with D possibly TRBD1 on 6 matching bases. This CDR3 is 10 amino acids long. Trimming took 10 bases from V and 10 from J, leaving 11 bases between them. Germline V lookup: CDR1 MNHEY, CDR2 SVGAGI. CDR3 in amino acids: CATGQREQFF. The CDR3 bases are TGTGCCACTGGACAGCGGGAGCAGTTCTTC.

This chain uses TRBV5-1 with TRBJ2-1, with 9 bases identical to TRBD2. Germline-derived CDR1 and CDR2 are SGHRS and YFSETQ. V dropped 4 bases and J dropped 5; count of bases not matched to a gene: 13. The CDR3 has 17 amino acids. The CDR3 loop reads CASSPFSAGGSHNEQFF. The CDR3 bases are TGCGCCAGCAGCCCCTTCAGTGCGGGAGGGTCCCACAATGAGCAGTTCTTC. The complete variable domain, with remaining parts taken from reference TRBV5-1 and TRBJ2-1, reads KAGVTQTPRYLIKTRGQQVTLSCSPISGHRSVSWYQQTPGQGLQFLFEYFSETQRNKGNFPGRFSGRQFSNSRSEMNVSTLELGDSALYLCASSPFSAGGSHNEQFFGPGTRLTVL.

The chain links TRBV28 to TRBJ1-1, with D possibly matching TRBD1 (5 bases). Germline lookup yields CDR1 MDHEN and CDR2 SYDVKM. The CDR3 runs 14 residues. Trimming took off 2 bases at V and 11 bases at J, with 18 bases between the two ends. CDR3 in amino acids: CASSLSDSLNEAFF. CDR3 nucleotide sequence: TGTGCCAGCAGTTTAAGCGACAGCCTCAATGAGGCTTTCTTT.

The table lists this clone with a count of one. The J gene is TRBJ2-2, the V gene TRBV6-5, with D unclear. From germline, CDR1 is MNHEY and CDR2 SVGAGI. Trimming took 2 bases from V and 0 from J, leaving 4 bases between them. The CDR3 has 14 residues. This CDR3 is CASSYQPNTGELFF. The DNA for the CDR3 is TGTGCCAGCAGTTACCAACCGAACACCGGGGAGCTGTTTTTT.

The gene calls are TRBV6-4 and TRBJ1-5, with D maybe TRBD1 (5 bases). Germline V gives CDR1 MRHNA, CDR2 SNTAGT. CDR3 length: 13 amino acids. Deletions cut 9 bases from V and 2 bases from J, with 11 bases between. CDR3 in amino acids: CASAQGGNQPQHF. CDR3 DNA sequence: TGTGCCAGTGCCCAGGGAGGCAATCAGCCCCAGCATTTT.

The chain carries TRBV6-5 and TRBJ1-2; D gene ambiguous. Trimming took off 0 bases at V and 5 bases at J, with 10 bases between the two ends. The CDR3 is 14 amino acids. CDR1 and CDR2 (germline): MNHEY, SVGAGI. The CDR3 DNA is TGTGCCAGCAGTTACTCGGGAAAAGGATATGGCTACACCTTC. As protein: CASSYSGKGYGYTF.

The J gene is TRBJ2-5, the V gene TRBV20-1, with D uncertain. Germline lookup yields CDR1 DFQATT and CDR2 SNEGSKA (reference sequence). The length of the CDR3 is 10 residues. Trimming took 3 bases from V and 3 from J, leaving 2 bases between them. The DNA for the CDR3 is TGCAGTGCTAGGAAAGAGACCCAGTACTTC. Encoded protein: CSARKETQYF.

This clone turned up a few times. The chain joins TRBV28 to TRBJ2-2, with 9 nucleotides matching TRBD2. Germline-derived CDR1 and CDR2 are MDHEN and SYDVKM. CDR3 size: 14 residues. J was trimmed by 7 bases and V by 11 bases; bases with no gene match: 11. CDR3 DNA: TGTGCCTCCCTGGCGGGAGGGCCTGGCGGGGAGCTGTTTTTT. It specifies CASLAGGPGGELFF.

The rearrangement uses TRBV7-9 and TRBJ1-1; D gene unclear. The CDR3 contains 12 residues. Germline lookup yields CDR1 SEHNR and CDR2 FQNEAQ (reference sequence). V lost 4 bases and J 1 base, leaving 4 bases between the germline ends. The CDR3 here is CASSSQNTEAFF. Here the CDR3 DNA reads TGTGCCAGCAGCTCCCAGAACACTGAAGCTTTCTTT.

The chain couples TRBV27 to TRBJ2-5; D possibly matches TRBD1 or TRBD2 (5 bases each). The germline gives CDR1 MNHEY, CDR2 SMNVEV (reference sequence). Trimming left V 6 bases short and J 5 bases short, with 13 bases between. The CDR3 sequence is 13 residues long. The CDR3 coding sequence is TGTGCCAGCAGGGGGGTAACGGGGGAGACCCAGTACTTC. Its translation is CASRGVTGETQYF.

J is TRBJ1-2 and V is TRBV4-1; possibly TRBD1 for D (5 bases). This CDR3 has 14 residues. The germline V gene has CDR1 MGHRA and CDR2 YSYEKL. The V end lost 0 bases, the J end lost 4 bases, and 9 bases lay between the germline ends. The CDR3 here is CASSQEGTAYGYTF. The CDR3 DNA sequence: TGCGCCAGCAGCCAAGAAGGGACGGCCTATGGCTACACCTTC.

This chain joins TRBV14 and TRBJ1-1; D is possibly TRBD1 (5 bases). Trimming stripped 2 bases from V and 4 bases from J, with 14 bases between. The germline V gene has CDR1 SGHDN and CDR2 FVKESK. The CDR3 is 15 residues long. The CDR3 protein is CASSQIQGRGTEAFF. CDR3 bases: TGTGCCAGCAGCCAAATACAAGGTAGGGGCACTGAAGCTTTCTTT.

The chain's CDR3 is CATSDLQGSNEQFF. The CDR3 DNA reads TGTGCCACCAGTGATTTGCAGGGTAGCAATGAGCAGTTCTTC. The J gene is TRBJ2-1, the V gene TRBV24-1; the D gene is possibly TRBD1 (5 bases). The CDR3 length is 14 residues. CDR1 is KGHDR and CDR2 is SFDVKD in the germline V gene. Trimming pared 0 bases from V and 6 bases from J, leaving 8 bases between.

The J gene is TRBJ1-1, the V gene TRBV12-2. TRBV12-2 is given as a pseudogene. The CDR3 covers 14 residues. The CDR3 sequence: CAREAGRRNTEAFF. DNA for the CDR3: TGTGCAAGGGAAGCTGGACGGCGGAACACTGAAGCTTTCTTT.

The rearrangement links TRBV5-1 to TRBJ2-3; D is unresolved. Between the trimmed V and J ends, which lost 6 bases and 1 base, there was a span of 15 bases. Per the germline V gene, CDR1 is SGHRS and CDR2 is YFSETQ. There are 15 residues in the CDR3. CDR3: CASTPTLDRTDTQYF. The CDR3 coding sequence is TGCGCCAGCACTCCAACTCTAGATCGCACAGATACGCAGTATTTT.